This is a list of T cell receptor beta chains from one sample in a study of blood T cell repertoires in COVID-19. Only in-frame clones appear in the TCRdb table, and some are missing; sequencing was by immunoSEQ multiplex PCR. The profile shows around 300,000 clones, about 90% of them singletons. The sequenced sample consisted of PBMCs or T cells enriched from blood (not recorded which). These receptors were obtained from a man younger than 40 who had recovered from COVID-19. Both conserved end residues are part of each CDR3. Each record gives: J gene, D gene, clone size, V gene, CDR3 DNA, CDR3 protein. The D gene is left open where the match is weak. Only part of the rows carry a size: once, few, many, or a class if the clone is expanded.

j_gene: TRBJ1-2; d_gene: TRBD1; abundance: NA; v_gene: TRBV24-1; CDR3nt: TGTGCCACCAGTGATCCGGGACAGGGATTATCGTATGGCTACACCTTC; CDR3aa: CATSDPGQGLSYGYTF
j_gene: TRBJ2-2; d_gene: NA; abundance: NA; v_gene: TRBV10-3; CDR3nt: TGTGCCATCAGTGAACAGGCTATCTCCGGGGAGCTGTTTTTT; CDR3aa: CAISEQAISGELFF
j_gene: TRBJ2-5; d_gene: NA; abundance: few; v_gene: TRBV23-1; CDR3nt: TGCGCCAGCAGTCAACCCGACAGGAGGAATAGAGAGACCCAGTACTTC; CDR3aa: CASSQPDRRNRETQYF
j_gene: TRBJ2-2; d_gene: TRBD1; abundance: NA; v_gene: TRBV7-6; CDR3nt: TGTGCCAGCAGAAAGGCCGGGACAGGGGTCGCCGGGGAGCTGTTTTTT; CDR3aa: CASRKAGTGVAGELFF
j_gene: TRBJ1-2; d_gene: TRBD1; abundance: NA; v_gene: TRBV28; CDR3nt: TGTGCCAGCAGTTTAATACAGGGGGTTGGCTACACCTTC; CDR3aa: CASSLIQGVGYTF
j_gene: TRBJ2-1; d_gene: NA; abundance: NA; v_gene: TRBV28; CDR3nt: TGTGCCAGCAGTTTCGAAGGGAGCTCCTACAATGAGCAGTTCTTC; CDR3aa: CASSFEGSSYNEQFF
j_gene: TRBJ1-1; d_gene: NA; abundance: NA; v_gene: TRBV7-9; CDR3nt: TGTGCCAGCAGCTTGAATTTCCTCACAGGGAAGGACACTGAAGCTTTCTTT; CDR3aa: CASSLNFLTGKDTEAFF
j_gene: TRBJ1-6; d_gene: NA; abundance: NA; v_gene: TRBV28; CDR3nt: TGTGCCAGCAGTTCCCACATCCAGACAGTACTCTATAATTCACCCCTCCACTTT; CDR3aa: CASSSHIQTVLYNSPLHF
j_gene: TRBJ2-1; d_gene: TRBD2; abundance: NA; v_gene: TRBV9; CDR3nt: TGTGCCAGCAGCGTACTAGCGGGGGGCAATGAGCAGTTCTTC; CDR3aa: CASSVLAGGNEQFF
j_gene: TRBJ2-3; d_gene: NA; abundance: few; v_gene: TRBV5-1; CDR3nt: TGCGCCAGCAGGCGGGGCACAGATACGCAGTATTTT; CDR3aa: CASRRGTDTQYF
j_gene: TRBJ1-6; d_gene: NA; abundance: NA; v_gene: TRBV5-5; CDR3nt: TGTGCCAGCAGTTCAAAACCAGGGTCACCCCTCCACTTT; CDR3aa: CASSSKPGSPLHF
j_gene: TRBJ1-1; d_gene: NA; abundance: many; v_gene: TRBV20-1; CDR3nt: TGCAGTGCTAGTAGCAGGATGAACACTGAAGCTTTCTTT; CDR3aa: CSASSRMNTEAFF
j_gene: TRBJ2-1; d_gene: NA; abundance: NA; v_gene: TRBV15; CDR3nt: TGTGCCACCAGCAGAGATCCAGGGAATGAGCAGTTCTTC; CDR3aa: CATSRDPGNEQFF
j_gene: TRBJ2-1; d_gene: NA; abundance: NA; v_gene: TRBV4-1; CDR3nt: TGCGCCAGCAGCCCCCACGGACAGGGAGGGGAGATGGGGGGCTCCTACAATGAGCAGTTCTTC; CDR3aa: CASSPHGQGGEMGGSYNEQFF
j_gene: TRBJ2-1; d_gene: NA; abundance: NA; v_gene: TRBV5-1; CDR3nt: TGCGCCAGCAGCTTGGGGCCAGGGGGGAACAATGAGCAGTTCTTC; CDR3aa: CASSLGPGGNNEQFF
j_gene: TRBJ2-1; d_gene: TRBD2; abundance: NA; v_gene: TRBV9; CDR3nt: TGTGCCAGCAGCGTAGCTTGGTCTAGCGGGGGTGAGCAGTTCTTC; CDR3aa: CASSVAWSSGGEQFF
j_gene: TRBJ1-5; d_gene: TRBD1; abundance: NA; v_gene: TRBV18; CDR3nt: TGTGCCAGCTCACCAGGACAGGGGTCCCAGCCCCAGCATTTT; CDR3aa: CASSPGQGSQPQHF
j_gene: TRBJ1-5; d_gene: TRBD1; abundance: once; v_gene: TRBV30; CDR3nt: TGTGCCTGGAGCGGACAGGGAACGTCGCCCCAGCATTTT; CDR3aa: CAWSGQGTSPQHF